The 3 T cell receptor beta chains below were found in one sample sequenced in a study of STAT3 mutations in large granular lymphocyte leukemia. The study's findings and limits: In T-cell large granular lymphocyte leukemia, about half of patients showed multiple immunodominant subclonotypes.

No antigens are known for them. The repertoire was sequenced with immunoSEQ multiplex PCR; TCRdb's copy has only in-frame clones and lacks some. The table records approximately 10,000 clones, around 49% of them present only once. The source material was peripheral blood mononuclear cells. These receptors all come from a boy under 18 with T-cell large granular lymphocyte leukemia. Some clones in this sample may be carry-over from other donors' samples.

J is TRBJ1-2 and V is TRBV11-2, with 10 bases lining up with TRBD1. The CDR3 has 15 amino acids. Germline assignment: CDR1 SGHAT and CDR2 FQNNGV. The trim removed 5 bases at V and 4 bases at J, leaving 7 bases unmatched. In DNA, the CDR3 is TGTGCCAGCAGCGCTGGACAGGGGGAACTCTATGGCTACACCTTC. It translates to CASSAGQGELYGYTF.

The V and J genes are TRBV5-1 and TRBJ2-7, with TRBD2 as a possible D gene (5 bases). Trimming took off 0 bases at V and 5 bases at J, with 18 bases between the two ends. This CDR3 region has 16 residues. Germline V gene data show CDR1 as SGHRS and CDR2 as YFSETQ. The CDR3: CASSLAREHRGNEQYF. CDR3 DNA: TGCGCCAGCAGCTTGGCCCGGGAACACCGAGGGAACGAGCAGTACTTC.

The chain combines TRBV5-1 with TRBJ1-6; 10 bases are a match to TRBD1. Germline V gene data show CDR1 as SGHRS and CDR2 as YFSETQ. The CDR3 covers 15 residues. The junction had 5 bases not matched to a gene; V was cut back by 3 bases and J by 8 bases. CDR3 nucleotide sequence: TGCGCCAGCAGCTCCGGACAGGGGGGGGATTCACCCCTCCACTTT. Translating it yields CASSSGQGGDSPLHF.